The rows below give T cell receptor beta chains drawn from one sample of a study of T cell responses to AZD1222 COVID-19 vaccine. The protocol was immunoSEQ multiplex PCR, while the TCRdb copy is restricted to in-frame clones and leaves out a portion. The table includes about 140,000 clones, roughly 92% detected once. Material: peripheral blood, obtained on day 0 of AZD1222 vaccination. The receptors were gathered from an adult in good health. The CDR3 runs from the conserved cysteine through the conserved F or W. D genes are given only for firm matches. Rows give clone size only sometimes, using once, few, many, or a class for an expanded clone.

-	-	TRBV5-6	TRBJ2-2	CASSLDGGIDTGELFF	TGTGCCAGCAGCTTGGATGGCGGGATAGACACCGGGGAGCTGTTTTTT
-	-	TRBV21-1	TRBJ1-4	CARGVRDTENEKLFF	TGTGCCAGAGGGGTCCGGGACACCGAAAATGAAAAACTGTTTTTT
-	-	TRBV28	TRBJ1-2	CASHYPRGSNYGYTF	TGTGCCAGCCATTACCCCCGGGGATCCAACTATGGCTACACCTTC
-	once	TRBV24-1	TRBJ2-7	CATSTPGDPYEQYF	TGTGCCACCAGTACCCCAGGGGATCCCTACGAGCAGTACTTC
-	-	TRBV11-2	TRBJ1-1	CASSLGGTVLAEAFF	TGTGCCAGCAGCTTAGGTGGGACGGTCCTGGCTGAAGCTTTCTTT
TRBD1	-	TRBV9	TRBJ1-3	CASSGPGQGGSGNTIYF	TGTGCCAGCAGCGGGCCGGGACAGGGGGGCTCTGGAAACACCATATATTTT
-	-	TRBV15	TRBJ2-1	CATSLRTKTNEQFF	TGTGCCACCAGCCTACGGACCAAAACCAATGAGCAGTTCTTC
-	-	TRBV11-2	TRBJ1-2	CASSLTDGASNYGYTF	TGTGCCAGCAGCTTAACGGACGGAGCTTCTAACTATGGCTACACCTTC
-	-	TRBV7-6	TRBJ2-3	CASSFDTGTDTQYF	TGTGCCAGCAGCTTCGACACAGGCACAGATACGCAGTATTTT
-	-	TRBV4-1	TRBJ1-5	CASSQDRAVGNQPQHF	TGCGCCAGCAGCCAAGATCGCGCGGTGGGCAATCAGCCCCAGCATTTT
-	-	TRBV9	TRBJ2-2	CASSVEVYTGELFF	TGTGCCAGCAGCGTAGAGGTCTACACCGGGGAGCTGTTTTTT
TRBD1	-	TRBV4-1	TRBJ1-6	CASSPFDRASYNSPLHF	TGCGCCAGCAGCCCCTTTGACAGGGCCTCTTATAATTCACCCCTCCACTTT
-	-	TRBV28	TRBJ1-3	CASSRGDGNTIYF	TGTGCCAGCTCCAGGGGCGATGGAAACACCATATATTTT
-	-	TRBV5-1	TRBJ2-2	CASSLSPSTGELFF	TGCGCCAGCAGCTTGAGTCCTTCTACCGGGGAGCTGTTTTTT
-	-	TRBV28	TRBJ1-4	CASQGPTAIGEKLFF	TGTGCCAGCCAGGGGCCGACAGCCATAGGAGAAAAACTGTTTTTT
-	-	TRBV6-5	TRBJ1-6	CASSYSNSQNSPLHF	TGTGCCAGCAGTTACTCGAACAGCCAAAATTCACCCCTCCACTTT
TRBD2	-	TRBV15	TRBJ2-1	CATSRDFSGGANEQFF	TGTGCCACCAGCAGAGATTTTAGCGGGGGGGCCAATGAGCAGTTCTTC
-	-	TRBV12-5	TRBJ1-2	CASGNNRESYGYTF	TGTGCTAGTGGTAATAACAGGGAGTCCTATGGCTACACCTTC
TRBD1	few	TRBV15	TRBJ1-1	CATSREGAQGENTEAFF	TGTGCCACCAGCAGAGAGGGGGCCCAGGGGGAGAACACTGAAGCTTTCTTT
TRBD1	-	TRBV6-5	TRBJ1-3	CASRATGGFGNTIYF	TGTGCCAGCAGGGCGACAGGGGGTTTTGGAAACACCATATATTTT
TRBD1	-	TRBV7-9	TRBJ1-1	CASSQGGLPAGLAEAFF	TGTGCCAGCAGCCAAGGGGGCCTTCCTGCGGGGTTGGCTGAAGCTTTCTTT
-	-	TRBV7-2	TRBJ2-7	CASSSGGGPSTYEQYF	TGTGCCAGCAGCTCGGGTGGGGGGCCCTCTACCTACGAGCAGTACTTC
TRBD2	-	TRBV7-8	TRBJ2-1	CASSLEPSGEHEQFF	TGTGCCAGCAGCTTAGAACCTAGCGGGGAGCATGAGCAGTTCTTC
TRBD1	-	TRBV30	TRBJ1-1	CAWSEDRGKEAFF	TGTGCCTGGAGCGAGGACAGGGGGAAAGAAGCTTTCTTT
TRBD1	-	TRBV28	TRBJ2-4	CASKGADGAKNIQYF	TGTGCCTCAAAGGGGGCCGATGGGGCCAAAAACATTCAGTACTTC
-	-	TRBV6-1	TRBJ1-2	CASSEAASNYGYTF	TGTGCCAGCAGTGAAGCGGCATCTAACTATGGCTACACCTTC
-	-	TRBV18	TRBJ2-1	CASSSGGAEQFF	TGTGCCAGCTCATCGGGTGGGGCAGAGCAGTTCTTC
-	-	TRBV11-2	TRBJ1-2	CASSLRHEYGYTF	TGTGCCAGCAGCTTAAGGCACGAGTATGGCTACACCTTC
TRBD2	-	TRBV5-1	TRBJ2-3	CASSLGPSGNTDTQYF	TGCGCCAGCAGCTTGGGGCCTAGCGGGAACACAGATACGCAGTATTTT
-	-	TRBV10-1	TRBJ1-5	CASSEAWVNQPQHF	TGCGCCAGCAGTGAGGCTTGGGTCAATCAGCCCCAGCATTTT
-	-	TRBV3-1/TRBV3-2	TRBJ2-1	CASSPGGTNEQFF	TGTGCCAGCAGCCCCGGGGGAACCAATGAGCAGTTCTTC
-	-	TRBV7-2	TRBJ1-4	CASRWEGNEKLFF	TGTGCCAGCAGATGGGAGGGGAATGAAAAACTGTTTTTT
TRBD1	-	TRBV6-5	TRBJ2-7	CASRGTGEQYF	TGTGCCAGCAGGGGGACAGGCGAGCAGTACTTC
-	once	TRBV18	TRBJ1-1	CASSTQRHQNTEAFF	TGTGCCAGCTCCACCCAGAGACACCAGAACACTGAAGCTTTCTTT
-	once	TRBV9	TRBJ1-2	CASSPEGHSYGYTF	TGTGCCAGCAGCCCCGAGGGACACTCCTATGGCTACACCTTC
TRBD1	-	TRBV5-5	TRBJ1-2	CASSRYRGENNYGYTF	TGTGCCAGCAGCCGTTACAGGGGCGAAAATAACTATGGCTACACCTTC
TRBD2	few	TRBV7-9	TRBJ2-1	CASSSGGYSNEQFF	TGTGCCAGCAGCTCCGGGGGGTATTCCAATGAGCAGTTCTTC
-	few	TRBV5-1	TRBJ1-4	CASRPRIGEKLFF	TGCGCCAGCAGACCACGGATCGGGGAAAAACTGTTTTTT
TRBD1	once	TRBV5-1	TRBJ1-2	CASSARQGGTAYGYTF	TGCGCCAGCAGCGCCAGACAGGGGGGTACCGCCTATGGCTACACCTTC
-	-	TRBV5-6	TRBJ2-7	CASSGDSSYEQYF	TGTGCCAGCAGTGGGGACTCATCCTACGAGCAGTACTTC
-	-	TRBV10-1	TRBJ1-4	CASSEKGQPATNEKLFF	TGCGCCAGCAGCGAAAAAGGACAGCCTGCAACTAATGAAAAACTGTTTTTT
-	-	TRBV19	TRBJ1-4	CASSEFNEKLFF	TGTGCCAGTAGCGAGTTTAATGAAAAACTGTTTTTT
-	-	TRBV11-3	TRBJ1-1	CASSTDSRTEAFF	TGTGCCAGCAGCACGGACAGCCGGACTGAAGCTTTCTTT
-	once	TRBV5-1	TRBJ2-7	CASSLSTNSYEQYF	TGCGCCAGCAGCTTGTCTACAAACTCCTACGAGCAGTACTTC
-	-	TRBV7-2	TRBJ2-1	CASSLLGRMNNEQFF	TGTGCCAGCAGCTTACTTGGGAGGATGAACAATGAGCAGTTCTTC
-	once	TRBV21-1	TRBJ1-2	CAGGGQADGYTF	TGTGCCGGAGGGGGGCAGGCCGATGGCTACACCTTC
TRBD1	-	TRBV4-1	TRBJ1-5	CASSQLPGQGSSPQHF	TGCGCCAGCAGCCAACTTCCGGGACAGGGAAGTTCGCCCCAGCATTTT
-	-	TRBV7-2	TRBJ1-3	CASSLGGAGNTIYF	TGTGCCAGCAGCTTAGGGGGGGCTGGAAACACCATATATTTT